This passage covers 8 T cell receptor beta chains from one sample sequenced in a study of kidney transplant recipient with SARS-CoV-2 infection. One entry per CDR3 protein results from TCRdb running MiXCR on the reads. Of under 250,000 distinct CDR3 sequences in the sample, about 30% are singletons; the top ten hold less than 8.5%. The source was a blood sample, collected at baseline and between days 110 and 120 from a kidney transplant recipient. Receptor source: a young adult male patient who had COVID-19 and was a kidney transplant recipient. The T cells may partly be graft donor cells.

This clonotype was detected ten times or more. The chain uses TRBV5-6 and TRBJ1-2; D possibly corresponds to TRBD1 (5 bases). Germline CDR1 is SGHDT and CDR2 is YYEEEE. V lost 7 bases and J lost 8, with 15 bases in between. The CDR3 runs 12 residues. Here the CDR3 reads CASAAQGGGYTF. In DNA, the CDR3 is TGTGCCAGCGCGGCCCAGGGCGGCGGCTACACCTTC.

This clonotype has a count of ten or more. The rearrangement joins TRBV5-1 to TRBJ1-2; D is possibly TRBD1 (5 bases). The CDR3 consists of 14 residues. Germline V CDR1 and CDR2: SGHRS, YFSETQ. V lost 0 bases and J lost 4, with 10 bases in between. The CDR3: CASSLVDSIYGYTF. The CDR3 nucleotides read TGCGCCAGCAGCTTGGTCGACAGCATCTATGGCTACACCTTC.

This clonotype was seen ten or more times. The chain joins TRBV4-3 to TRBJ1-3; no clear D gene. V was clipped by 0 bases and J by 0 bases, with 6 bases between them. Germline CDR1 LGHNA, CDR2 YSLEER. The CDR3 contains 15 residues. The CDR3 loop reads CASSQDPASGNTIYF. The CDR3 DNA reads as TGCGCCAGCAGCCAAGATCCAGCCTCTGGAAACACCATATATTTT.

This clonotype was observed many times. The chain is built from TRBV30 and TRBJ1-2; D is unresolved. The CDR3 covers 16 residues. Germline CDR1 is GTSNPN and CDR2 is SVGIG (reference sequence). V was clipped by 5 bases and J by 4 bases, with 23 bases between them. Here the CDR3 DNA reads TGTGCCTGGTCCAAGAGGCGTTATAGAAAGACCTATGGCTACACCTTC. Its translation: CAWSKRRYRKTYGYTF.

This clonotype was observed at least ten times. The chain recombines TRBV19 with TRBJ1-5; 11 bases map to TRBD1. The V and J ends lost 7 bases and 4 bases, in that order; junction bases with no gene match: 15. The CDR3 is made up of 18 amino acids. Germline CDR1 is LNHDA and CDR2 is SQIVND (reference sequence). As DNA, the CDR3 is TGTGCCAGTAAAGTATATGCTGGGGGGACAGGGGGGAATCAGCCCCAGCATTTT. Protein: CASKVYAGGTGGNQPQHF.

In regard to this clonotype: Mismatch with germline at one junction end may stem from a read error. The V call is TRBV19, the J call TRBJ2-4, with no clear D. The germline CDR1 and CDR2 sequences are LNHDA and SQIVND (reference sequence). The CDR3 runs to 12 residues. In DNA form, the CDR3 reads TGTGCCGGTAGTGCTGGGAATAACATTCAGTACTTC. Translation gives CAGSAGNNIQYF. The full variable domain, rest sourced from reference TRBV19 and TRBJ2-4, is DGGITQSPKYLFRKEGQNVTLSCEQNLNHDAMYWYRQDPGQGLRLIYYSQIVNDFQKGDIAEGYSVSREKKESFPLTVTSAQKNPTAFYLCAGSAGNNIQYFGAGTRLSVL.

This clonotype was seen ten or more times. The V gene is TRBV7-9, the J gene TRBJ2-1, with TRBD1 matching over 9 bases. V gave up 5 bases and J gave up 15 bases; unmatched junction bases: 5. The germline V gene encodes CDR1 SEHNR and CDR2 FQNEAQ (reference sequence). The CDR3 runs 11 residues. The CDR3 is CASSVQGAAFF. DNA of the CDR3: TGTGCCAGCAGCGTACAGGGGGCAGCGTTCTTC.

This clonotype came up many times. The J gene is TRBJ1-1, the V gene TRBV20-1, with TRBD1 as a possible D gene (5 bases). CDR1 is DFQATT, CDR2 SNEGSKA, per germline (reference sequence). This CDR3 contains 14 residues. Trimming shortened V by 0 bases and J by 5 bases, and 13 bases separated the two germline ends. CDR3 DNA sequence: TGCAGTGCTAGAGATGGGCAGGGATGGACTGAAGCTTTCTTT. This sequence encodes CSARDGQGWTEAFF.